The entry below gives a single T cell receptor (beta chain) sequence along with its context. Its antigen is as yet unknown. This record belongs to a study of somatic mutations in cytotoxic T cells in rheumatoid arthritis. Study results and limitations: Statistical analysis of the slight TRBV07 underrepresentation in rheumatoid arthritis patients did not adjust for multiple comparisons.

Positively selected by magnetic beads, CD4+ and CD8+ cells were purity-checked by flow cytometry. The CDR3 totals 13 residues. CDR1 and CDR2 (germline): SEHNR, FQNEAQ (reference sequence). V lost 0 bases and J 6 bases, leaving 9 bases between the germline ends. Per the authors' pipeline: Patient CD8+ clones exceeding 1% seldom corresponded to published virus-specific TCRB sequences. Clones were sequenced by immunoSEQ multiplex PCR, and TCRdb holds only the in-frame ones, with some missing. Clonal size and the V and J genes are those of that table, whereas D and trimming came from the DNA. This repertoire shows tens of thousands of clones, around 90% found once; its top ten account for roughly 9.6%.

This rearrangement joins TRBV7-9 to TRBJ2-7; tentatively, D is TRBD2 (5 bases). Sequenced input: CD8+ T cells sorted from blood. The TCR was taken from an adult with rheumatoid arthritis. CDR3 coding DNA: TGTGCCAGCAGCTTAGCGCGGGTCGGCGAGCAGTACTTC. This encodes CASSLARVGEQYF. The complete variable domain, with remaining parts taken from reference TRBV7-9 and TRBJ2-7, reads DTGVSQNPRHKITKRGQNVTFRCDPISEHNRLYWYRQTLGQGPEFLTYFQNEAQLEKSRLLSDRFSAERPKGSFSTLEIQRTEQGDSAMYLCASSLARVGEQYFGPGTRLTVT.